The sequence of this TCR beta chain was determined in a study of T cell responses to AZD1222 COVID-19 vaccine. Sequencing was performed with immunoSEQ multiplex PCR; in TCRdb, only in-frame clones are kept and a portion is missing. The sample holds some 130,000 clones, roughly 89% seen once. V lost 0 bases, J lost 4 bases, and 2 bases lay in between. Looked up from germline, CDR1 is SGHDT and CDR2 is YYEEEE. The CDR3 is made up of 12 amino acids. Regarding this clone: The antigen remains undetermined.

Overall study results and limits: Donors were chiefly white British, with a greater number of females, and clonal diversity was perhaps underestimated. Close to half of all spike-specific TCRs reportedly target regions of the variants that are unmutated.

This specimen was peripheral blood, taken on day 0 of AZD1222 vaccination. V is TRBV5-6 and J is TRBJ1-5; D gene uncertain. The TCR sequence derives from an adult in good health. CDR3 amino acids: CASSLANQPQHF. CDR3 coding DNA: TGTGCCAGCAGCTTGGCTAATCAGCCCCAGCATTTT.